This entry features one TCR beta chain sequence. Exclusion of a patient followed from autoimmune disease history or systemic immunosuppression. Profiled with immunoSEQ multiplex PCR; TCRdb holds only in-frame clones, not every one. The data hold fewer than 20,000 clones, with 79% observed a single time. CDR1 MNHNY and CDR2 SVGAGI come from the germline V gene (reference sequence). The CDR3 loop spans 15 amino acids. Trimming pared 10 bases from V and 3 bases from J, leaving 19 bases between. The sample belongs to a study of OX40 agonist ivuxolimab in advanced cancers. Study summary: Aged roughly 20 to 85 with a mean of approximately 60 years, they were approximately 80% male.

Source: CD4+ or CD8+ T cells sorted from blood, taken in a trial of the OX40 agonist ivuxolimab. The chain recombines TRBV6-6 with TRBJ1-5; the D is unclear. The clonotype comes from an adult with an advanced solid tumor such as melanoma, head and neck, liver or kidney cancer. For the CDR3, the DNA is TGTGCCACCTCCGGGGAAAGCGAAGTCAATCAGCCCCAGCATTTT. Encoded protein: CATSGESEVNQPQHF.